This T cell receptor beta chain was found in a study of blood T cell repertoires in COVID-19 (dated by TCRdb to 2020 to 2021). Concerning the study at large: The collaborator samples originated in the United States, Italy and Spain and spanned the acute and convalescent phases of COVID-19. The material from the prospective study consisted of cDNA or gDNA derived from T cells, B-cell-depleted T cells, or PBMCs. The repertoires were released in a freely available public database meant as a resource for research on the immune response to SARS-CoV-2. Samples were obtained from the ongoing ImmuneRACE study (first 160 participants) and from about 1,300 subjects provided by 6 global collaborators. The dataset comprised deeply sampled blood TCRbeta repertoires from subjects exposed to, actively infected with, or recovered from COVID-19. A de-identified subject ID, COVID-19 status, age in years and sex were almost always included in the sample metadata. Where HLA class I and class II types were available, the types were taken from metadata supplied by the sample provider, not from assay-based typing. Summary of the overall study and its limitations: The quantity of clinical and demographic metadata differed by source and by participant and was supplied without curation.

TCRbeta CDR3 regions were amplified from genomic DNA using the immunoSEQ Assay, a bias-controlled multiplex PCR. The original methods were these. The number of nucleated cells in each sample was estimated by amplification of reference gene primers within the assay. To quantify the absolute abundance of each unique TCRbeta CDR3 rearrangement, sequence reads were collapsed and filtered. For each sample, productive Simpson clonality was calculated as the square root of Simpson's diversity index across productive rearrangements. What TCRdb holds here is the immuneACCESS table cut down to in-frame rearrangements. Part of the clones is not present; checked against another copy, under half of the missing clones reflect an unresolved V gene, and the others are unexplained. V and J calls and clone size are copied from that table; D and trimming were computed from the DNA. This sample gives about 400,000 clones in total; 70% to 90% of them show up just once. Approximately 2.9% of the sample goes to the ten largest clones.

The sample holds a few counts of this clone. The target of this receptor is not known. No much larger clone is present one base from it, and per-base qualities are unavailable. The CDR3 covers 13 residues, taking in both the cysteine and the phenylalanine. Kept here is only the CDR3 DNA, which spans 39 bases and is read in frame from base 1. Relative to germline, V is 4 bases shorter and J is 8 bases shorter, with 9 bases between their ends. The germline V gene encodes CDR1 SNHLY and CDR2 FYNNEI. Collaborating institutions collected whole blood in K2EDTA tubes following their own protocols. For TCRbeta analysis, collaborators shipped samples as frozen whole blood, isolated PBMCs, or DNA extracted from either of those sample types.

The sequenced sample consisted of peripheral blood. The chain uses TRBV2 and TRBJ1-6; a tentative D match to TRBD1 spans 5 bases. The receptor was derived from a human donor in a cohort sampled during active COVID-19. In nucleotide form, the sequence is TGTGCCAGCAGTGTACAGGCGGATTCACCCCTCCACTTT. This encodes CASSVQADSPLHF.